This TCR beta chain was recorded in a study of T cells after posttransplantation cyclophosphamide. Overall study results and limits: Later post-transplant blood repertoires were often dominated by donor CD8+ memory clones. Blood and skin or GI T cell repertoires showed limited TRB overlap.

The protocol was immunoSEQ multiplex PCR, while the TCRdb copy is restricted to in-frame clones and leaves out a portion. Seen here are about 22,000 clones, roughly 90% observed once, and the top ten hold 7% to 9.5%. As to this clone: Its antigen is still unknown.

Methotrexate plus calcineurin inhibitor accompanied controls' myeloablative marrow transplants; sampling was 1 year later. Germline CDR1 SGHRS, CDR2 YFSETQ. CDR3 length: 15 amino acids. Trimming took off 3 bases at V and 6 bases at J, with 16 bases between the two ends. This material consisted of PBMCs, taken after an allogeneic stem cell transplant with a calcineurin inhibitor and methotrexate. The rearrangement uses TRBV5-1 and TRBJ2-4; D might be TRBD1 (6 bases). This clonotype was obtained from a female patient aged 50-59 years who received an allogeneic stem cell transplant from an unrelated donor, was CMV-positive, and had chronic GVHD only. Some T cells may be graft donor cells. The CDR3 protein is CASSSTQGRGNIQYF. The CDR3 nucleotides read TGCGCCAGCAGCTCCACACAGGGACGAGGAAACATTCAGTACTTC. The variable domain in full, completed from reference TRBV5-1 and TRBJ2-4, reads KAGVTQTPRYLIKTRGQQVTLSCSPISGHRSVSWYQQTPGQGLQFLFEYFSETQRNKGNFPGRFSGRQFSNSRSEMNVSTLELGDSALYLCASSSTQGRGNIQYFGAGTRLSVL.